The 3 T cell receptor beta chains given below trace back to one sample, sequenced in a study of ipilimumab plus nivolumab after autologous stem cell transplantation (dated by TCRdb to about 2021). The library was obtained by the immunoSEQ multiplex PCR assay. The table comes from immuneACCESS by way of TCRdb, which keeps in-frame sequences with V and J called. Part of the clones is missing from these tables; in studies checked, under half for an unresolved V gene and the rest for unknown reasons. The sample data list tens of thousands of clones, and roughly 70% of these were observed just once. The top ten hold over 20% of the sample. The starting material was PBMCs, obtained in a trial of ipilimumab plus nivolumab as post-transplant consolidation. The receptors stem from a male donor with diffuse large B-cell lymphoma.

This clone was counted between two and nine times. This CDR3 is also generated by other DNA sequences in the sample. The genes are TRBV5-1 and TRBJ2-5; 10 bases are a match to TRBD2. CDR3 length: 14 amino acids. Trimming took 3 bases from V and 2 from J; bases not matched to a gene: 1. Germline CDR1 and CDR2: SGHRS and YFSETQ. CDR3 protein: CASSWGLAQETQYF. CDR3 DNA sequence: TGCGCCAGCAGCTGGGGACTAGCGCAAGAGACCCAGTACTTC.

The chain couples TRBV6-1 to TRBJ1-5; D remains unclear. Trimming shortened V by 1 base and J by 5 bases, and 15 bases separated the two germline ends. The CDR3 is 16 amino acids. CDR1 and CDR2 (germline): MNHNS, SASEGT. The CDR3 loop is CASSEVVLAEHQPQHF. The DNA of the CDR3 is TGTGCCAGCAGTGAAGTGGTTCTGGCCGAACATCAGCCCCAGCATTTT.

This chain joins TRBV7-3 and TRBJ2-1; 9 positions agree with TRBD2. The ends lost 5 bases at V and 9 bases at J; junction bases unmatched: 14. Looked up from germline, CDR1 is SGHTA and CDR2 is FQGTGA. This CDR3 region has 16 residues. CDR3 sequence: CASSPAGGAGSAEQFF. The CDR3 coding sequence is TGTGCCAGCAGCCCCGCGGGGGGGGCCGGGTCCGCTGAGCAGTTCTTC.